Sequencing of this TCR beta chain was carried out in a study of blood T cell repertoires in COVID-19 (dated by TCRdb to between 2020 and 2021). Regarding the complete study: Collaborator samples came from the United States, Italy and Spain and covered acute and convalescent phases of COVID-19. The material from the prospective study consisted of cDNA or gDNA derived from T cells, B-cell-depleted T cells, or PBMCs. The dataset comprised deeply sampled blood TCRbeta repertoires from subjects exposed to, actively infected with, or recovered from COVID-19. The repertoires were released in a freely available public database intended as a resource for research on the immune response to SARS-CoV-2. The samples were drawn from the first 160 participants of the ongoing ImmuneRACE study and from roughly 1,300 subjects provided by 6 global collaborators. Nearly every sample came with metadata listing a de-identified subject ID, COVID-19 status, age in years and sex. Where HLA class I and class II types were available, the types were taken from metadata supplied by the sample provider, not from assay-based typing. Beyond this particular receptor, the publication reports: The amount of clinical and demographic metadata varied by source and participant and was provided uncurated.

Each collaborating institution followed its own protocols to collect whole blood in K2EDTA tubes. For TCRbeta analysis, collaborators shipped samples in one of three forms: frozen whole blood, isolated PBMCs, or DNA extracted from either of those sample types. There are 15 amino acids in the CDR3, from cysteine to phenylalanine inclusive. The kept DNA is CDR3 alone, 45 bases in frame from the first base. V was cut back by 7 bases and J by 3 bases, leaving a gap of 18 bases between them. Taken from the germline V gene, the CDR1 and CDR2 loops are MDHEN and SYDVKM. TCRbeta CDR3 regions were amplified from genomic DNA by means of the immunoSEQ Assay, a bias-controlled multiplex PCR. The authors processed their data as follows. The number of nucleated cells in each sample was estimated by amplification of reference gene primers within the assay. Sequence reads were collapsed and filtered to measure the absolute abundance of every unique TCRbeta CDR3 rearrangement. For each sample, productive Simpson clonality was calculated by taking the square root of Simpson's diversity index across productive rearrangements. The clones in this table, taken by TCRdb from immuneACCESS, are in-frame only. Not every clone is retained; where verified, under half of the shortfall comes from an unresolved V gene, and the cause of the rest is unknown. V, J and clone size are taken as reported in that table, and D and trimming were inferred from the DNA itself. The sample yields a few hundred thousand clones; around 80% were counted once. Nearly 20% of the sample is held by the ten biggest clonotypes.

As for this clone: Its binding antigen is unknown. Base qualities are not provided; no much larger clone lies one nucleotide away.

This receptor was identified in a man under 40 with active or convalescent COVID-19. Recombination linked TRBV28 to TRBJ1-1; the D gene is perhaps TRBD1, from 5 matching bases. Sequenced: peripheral blood. The nucleotide sequence reads TGTGCCAGCATCATACGACAGCCCGGCTACACTGAAGCTTTCTTT. Its coded protein is CASIIRQPGYTEAFF.